Listed below are T cell receptor beta chains from one sample, sequenced in a study of OX40 agonist ivuxolimab in advanced cancers. Profiling relied on immunoSEQ multiplex PCR, and the TCRdb table lists in-frame clones only, not all of them. This sample yields more than 60,000 clones, of which 85% are seen a single time; 4% belongs to the top ten. Specimen: CD4+ or CD8+ T cells sorted from blood, collected in a trial of the OX40 agonist ivuxolimab. The receptors originated from an adult with an advanced solid tumor such as melanoma, head and neck, liver or kidney cancer. The CDR3 runs from the conserved cysteine through the conserved F or W.

v_gene,j_gene,CDR3aa
TRBV9,TRBJ2-1,CASSVAERGGYNEQFF
TRBV5-1,TRBJ2-1,CASSLLRDEQFF
TRBV6-1,TRBJ2-7,CASSERGTGRIYYEQYF
TRBV10-3,TRBJ2-7,CAISLGVTYEQYF
TRBV2,TRBJ2-1,CASSDDRHEQFF
TRBV28,TRBJ1-2,CASSLGRPPYGYTF
TRBV7-2,TRBJ2-1,CASSLGQGAFNEQFF
TRBV5-5,TRBJ1-4,CASSLRDRLEKLFF
TRBV4-1,TRBJ2-7,CASSQDSGTQREQYF
TRBV6-1,TRBJ1-6,CASSGPGTRNSPLHF
TRBV19,TRBJ2-5,CASGRDSQGETQYF
TRBV9,TRBJ2-3,CASSVTGGLDTQYF
TRBV5-4,TRBJ2-1,CASSPTGYNEQFF
TRBV5-1,TRBJ1-1,CASRSGTHPWEAFF
TRBV27,TRBJ2-6,CASSLRAGPNLNRLRSGANVLTF
TRBV6-6,TRBJ2-3,CASGKADTQYF
TRBV10-1,TRBJ2-1,CASSRSSGGAGEQFF
TRBV5-6,TRBJ2-3,CASSFPDWINTQYF
TRBV7-3,TRBJ2-1,CASSLTPGQRGEQFF
TRBV29-1,TRBJ2-7,CSVEGVGGYEQYF
TRBV7-3,TRBJ2-3,CASSLGPHTDTQYF
TRBV2,TRBJ1-2,CASSDSGGLYGYTF
TRBV2,TRBJ2-5,CASTQGLAEETQYF
TRBV6-1,TRBJ2-4,CASSEALNRGAKNIQYF
TRBV7-3,TRBJ2-3,CASSLLRGGLSTDTQYF
TRBV5-6,TRBJ2-3,CASSLLGGTDTQYF